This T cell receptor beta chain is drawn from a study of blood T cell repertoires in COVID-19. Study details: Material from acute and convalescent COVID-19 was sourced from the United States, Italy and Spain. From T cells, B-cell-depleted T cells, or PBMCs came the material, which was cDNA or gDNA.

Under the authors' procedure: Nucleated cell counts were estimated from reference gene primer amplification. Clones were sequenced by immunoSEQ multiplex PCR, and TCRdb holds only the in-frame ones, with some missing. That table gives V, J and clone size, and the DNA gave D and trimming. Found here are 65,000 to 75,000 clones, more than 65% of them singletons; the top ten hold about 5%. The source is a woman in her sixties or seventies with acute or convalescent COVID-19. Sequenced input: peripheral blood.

The CDR3 loop is CASSYYPGGYNEQFF. CDR3 sequence (DNA): TGTGCCAGCAGTTACTATCCGGGGGGGTACAATGAGCAGTTCTTC. This chain joins TRBV6-5 and TRBJ2-1, with 8 bases that match TRBD2. Germline loops: CDR1 MNHEY, CDR2 SVGAGI. The CDR3 consists of 15 residues. The junction had 3 bases not matched to a gene; V was cut back by 1 base and J by 4 bases.